The source of this TCR beta chain is a study of tumor-infiltrating lymphocytes in primary liver carcinoma. The CDR3 loop spans 13 amino acids. V lost 6 bases to trimming and J lost 5 bases, with 13 bases between them. This clonotype was counted only a few times. Germline DNA was also extracted, and blood RNA was taken from unsorted whole blood. At sampling, these chronic HBV carriers had received no treatment. Starting material of 400 to 600 ng total RNA yielded TCR beta cDNA via a constant-region primer. Employing slightly modified ARM-PCR, three nested multiplex PCR rounds were run, and these gave rise to the TCR beta libraries. The first two PCR rounds used TRBV1-TRBV30 forward primers with a C-beta reverse primer, about 10 cycles each. TCRdb redid the calling of the multiplex PCR reads with MiXCR, one entry per CDR3 protein. The sample records approximately 330,000 distinct CDR3 sequences, almost 65% being singletons.

The origin of this receptor is a man aged 40-50 years with primary liver carcinoma and hepatitis B virus infection. Input material: peripheral blood. The V and J genes are TRBV12-3 or TRBV12-4 and TRBJ2-5; TRBD1 or TRBD2 may be the D gene (5 bases each). The CDR3 coding sequence is TGTGCCAGCAGGGGGGACCATCCGGAGACCCAGTACTTC. Translated, it gives CASRGDHPETQYF.